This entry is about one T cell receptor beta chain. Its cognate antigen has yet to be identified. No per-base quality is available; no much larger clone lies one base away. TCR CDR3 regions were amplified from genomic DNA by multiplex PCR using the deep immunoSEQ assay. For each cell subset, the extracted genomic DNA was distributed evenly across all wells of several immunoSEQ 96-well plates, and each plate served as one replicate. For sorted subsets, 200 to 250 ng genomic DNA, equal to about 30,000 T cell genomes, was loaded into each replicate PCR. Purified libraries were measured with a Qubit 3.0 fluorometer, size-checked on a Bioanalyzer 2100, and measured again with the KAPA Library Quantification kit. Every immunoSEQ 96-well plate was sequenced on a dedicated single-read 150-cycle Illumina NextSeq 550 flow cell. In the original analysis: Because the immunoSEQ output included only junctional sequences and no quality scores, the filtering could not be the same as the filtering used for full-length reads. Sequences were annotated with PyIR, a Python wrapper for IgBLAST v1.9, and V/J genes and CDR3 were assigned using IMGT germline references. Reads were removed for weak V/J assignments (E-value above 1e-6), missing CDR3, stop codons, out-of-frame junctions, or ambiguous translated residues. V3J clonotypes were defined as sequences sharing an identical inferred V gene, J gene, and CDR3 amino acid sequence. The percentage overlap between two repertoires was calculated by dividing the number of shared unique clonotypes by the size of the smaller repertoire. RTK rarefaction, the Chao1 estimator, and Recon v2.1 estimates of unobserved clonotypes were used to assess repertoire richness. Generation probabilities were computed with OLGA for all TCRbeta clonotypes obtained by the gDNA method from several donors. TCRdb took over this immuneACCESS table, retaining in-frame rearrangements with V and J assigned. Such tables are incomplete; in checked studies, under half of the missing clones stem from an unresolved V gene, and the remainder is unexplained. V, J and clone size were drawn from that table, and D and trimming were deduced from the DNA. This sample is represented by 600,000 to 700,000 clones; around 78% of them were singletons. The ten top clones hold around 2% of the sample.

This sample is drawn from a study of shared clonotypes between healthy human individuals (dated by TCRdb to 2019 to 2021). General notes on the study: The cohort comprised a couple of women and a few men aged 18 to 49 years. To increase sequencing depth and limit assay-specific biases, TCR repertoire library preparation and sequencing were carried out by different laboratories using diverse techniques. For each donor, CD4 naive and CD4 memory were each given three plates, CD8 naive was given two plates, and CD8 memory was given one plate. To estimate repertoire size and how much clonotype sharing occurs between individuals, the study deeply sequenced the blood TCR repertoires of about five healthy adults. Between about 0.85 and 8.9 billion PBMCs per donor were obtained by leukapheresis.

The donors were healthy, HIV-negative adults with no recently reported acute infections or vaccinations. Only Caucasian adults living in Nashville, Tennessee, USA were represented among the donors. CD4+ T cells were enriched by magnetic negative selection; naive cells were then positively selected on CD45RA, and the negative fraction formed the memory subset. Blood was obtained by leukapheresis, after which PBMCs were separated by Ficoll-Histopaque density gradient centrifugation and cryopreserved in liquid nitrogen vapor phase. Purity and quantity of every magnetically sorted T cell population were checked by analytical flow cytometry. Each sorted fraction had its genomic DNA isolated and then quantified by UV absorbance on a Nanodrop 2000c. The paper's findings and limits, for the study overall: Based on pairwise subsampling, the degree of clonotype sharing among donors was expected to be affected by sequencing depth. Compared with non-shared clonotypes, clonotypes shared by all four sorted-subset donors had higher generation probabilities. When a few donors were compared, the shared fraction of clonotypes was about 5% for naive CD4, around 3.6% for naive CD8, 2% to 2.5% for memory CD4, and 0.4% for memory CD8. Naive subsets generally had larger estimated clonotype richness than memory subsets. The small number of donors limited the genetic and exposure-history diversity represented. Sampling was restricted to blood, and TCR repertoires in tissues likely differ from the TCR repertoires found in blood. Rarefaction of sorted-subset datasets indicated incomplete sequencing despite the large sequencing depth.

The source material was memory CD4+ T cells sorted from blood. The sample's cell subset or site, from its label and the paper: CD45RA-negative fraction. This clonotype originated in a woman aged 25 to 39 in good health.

The DNA reads TGTGCCAGCAGTTACGGGATGACAGGGGGCGCGGGGCAGTACTTC. This encodes CASSYGMTGGAGQYF. Here the chain combines TRBV6-6 and TRBJ2-7; 10 bases in the middle match TRBD1. Including cysteine and phenylalanine, the CDR3 has 15 amino acids. The retained sequence is limited to the CDR3, 45 bases, with the frame set at the first base. CDR1 and CDR2, looked up from the germline V gene (reference sequence), are MNHNY and SVGAGI. From V the trimming removes 2 bases and from J it removes 9 bases, while the gene matches leave 10 bases of the junction unaccounted for.